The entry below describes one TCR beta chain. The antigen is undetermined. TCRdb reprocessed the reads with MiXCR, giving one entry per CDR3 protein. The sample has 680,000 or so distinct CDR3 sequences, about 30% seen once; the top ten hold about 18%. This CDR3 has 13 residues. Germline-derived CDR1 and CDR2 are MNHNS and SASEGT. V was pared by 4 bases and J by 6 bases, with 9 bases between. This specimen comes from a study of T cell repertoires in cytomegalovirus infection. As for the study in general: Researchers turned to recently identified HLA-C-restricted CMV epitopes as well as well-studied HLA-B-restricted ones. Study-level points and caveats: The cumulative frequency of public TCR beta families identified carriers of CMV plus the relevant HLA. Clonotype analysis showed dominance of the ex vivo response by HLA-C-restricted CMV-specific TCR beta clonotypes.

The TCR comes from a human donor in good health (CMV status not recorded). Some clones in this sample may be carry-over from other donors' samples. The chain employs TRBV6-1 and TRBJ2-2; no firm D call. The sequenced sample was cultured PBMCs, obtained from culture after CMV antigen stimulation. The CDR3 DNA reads TGTGCCAGCAGTGTTCAACCGGCCGGGGAGCTGTTTTTT. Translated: CASSVQPAGELFF.